The TCR beta chain described here comes from a study of blood T cell repertoires in COVID-19. Study-level information: Some COVID-19 samples were acute and others convalescent; all came from the United States, Italy and Spain. Sources were T cells, B-cell-depleted T cells, or PBMCs; the material itself was cDNA or gDNA.

This CDR3 spans 17 amino acids. Trimming stripped 0 bases from V and 0 bases from J, with 15 bases between. Germline assignment: CDR1 SGHDT and CDR2 YYEEEE. Study processing details: Quantification of nucleated cells was approximated via reference gene primer amplification. Sequencing used immunoSEQ multiplex PCR; TCRdb keeps in-frame clones, though not all of them. That table furnishes V, J and clone size, whereas the DNA furnished D and trimming. The sample has some 97,000 clones, roughly 85% seen once; the top ten hold 9.5% to 13%. This chain uses TRBV5-6 with TRBJ1-1; no firm D call. The sequenced sample consisted of peripheral blood. The receptor's source is a woman in her 70s with acute or convalescent COVID-19. For the CDR3, the DNA is TGTGCCAGCAGCTTGGGGATCCGGGGATGGGTGAACACTGAAGCTTTCTTT. It yields the protein CASSLGIRGWVNTEAFF.